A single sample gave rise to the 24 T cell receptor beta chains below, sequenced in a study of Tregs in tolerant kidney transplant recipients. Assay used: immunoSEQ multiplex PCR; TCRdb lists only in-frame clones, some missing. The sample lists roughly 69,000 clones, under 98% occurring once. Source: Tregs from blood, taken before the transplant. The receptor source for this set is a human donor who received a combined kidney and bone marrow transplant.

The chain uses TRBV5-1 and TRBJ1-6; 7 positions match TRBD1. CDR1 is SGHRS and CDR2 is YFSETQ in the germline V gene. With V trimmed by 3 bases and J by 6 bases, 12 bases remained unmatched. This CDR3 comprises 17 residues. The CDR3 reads CASSSEQGLGANSPLHF. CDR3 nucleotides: TGCGCCAGCAGCTCAGAACAGGGGCTTGGAGCTAATTCACCCCTCCACTTT.

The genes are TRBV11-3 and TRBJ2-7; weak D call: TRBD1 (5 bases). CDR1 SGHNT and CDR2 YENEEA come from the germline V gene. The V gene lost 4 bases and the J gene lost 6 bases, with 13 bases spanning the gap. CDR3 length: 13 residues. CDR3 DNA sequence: TGTGCCAGCAGCTCATCCAGGGATGGCGAGCAGTACTTC. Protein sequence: CASSSSRDGEQYF.

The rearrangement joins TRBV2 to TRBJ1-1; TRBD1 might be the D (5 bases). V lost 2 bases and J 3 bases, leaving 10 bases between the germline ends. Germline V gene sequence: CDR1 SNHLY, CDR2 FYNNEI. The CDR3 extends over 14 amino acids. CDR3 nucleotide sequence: TGTGCCAGCAGTGAACAGGGAATATACACTGAAGCTTTCTTT. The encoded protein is CASSEQGIYTEAFF.

The CDR3 DNA is TGTGCCAGCAGCTTAGCGAGCACAGATACGCAGTATTTT. Amino acids: CASSLASTDTQYF. V usage is TRBV7-3 and J usage is TRBJ2-3, with unresolved D. The CDR3 extends over 13 amino acids. V was trimmed by 2 bases and J by 0 bases, leaving 3 bases between them. Germline lookup yields CDR1 SGHTA and CDR2 FQGTGA.

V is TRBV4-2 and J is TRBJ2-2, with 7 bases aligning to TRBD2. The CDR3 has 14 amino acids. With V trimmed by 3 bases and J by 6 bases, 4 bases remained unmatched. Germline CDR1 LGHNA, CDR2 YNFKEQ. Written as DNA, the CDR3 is TGTGCCAGCAGCCAGCGGGGGTCGGCCGGGGAGCTGTTTTTT. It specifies CASSQRGSAGELFF.

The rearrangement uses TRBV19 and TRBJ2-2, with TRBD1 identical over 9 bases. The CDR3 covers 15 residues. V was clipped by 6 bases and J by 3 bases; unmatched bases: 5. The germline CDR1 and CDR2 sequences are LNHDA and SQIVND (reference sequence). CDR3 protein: CASRITGGDTGELFF. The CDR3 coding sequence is TGTGCCAGTAGAATAACAGGGGGCGACACCGGGGAGCTGTTTTTT. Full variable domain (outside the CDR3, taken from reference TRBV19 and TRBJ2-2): DGGITQSPKYLFRKEGQNVTLSCEQNLNHDAMYWYRQDPGQGLRLIYYSQIVNDFQKGDIAEGYSVSREKKESFPLTVTSAQKNPTAFYLCASRITGGDTGELFFGEGSRLTVL.

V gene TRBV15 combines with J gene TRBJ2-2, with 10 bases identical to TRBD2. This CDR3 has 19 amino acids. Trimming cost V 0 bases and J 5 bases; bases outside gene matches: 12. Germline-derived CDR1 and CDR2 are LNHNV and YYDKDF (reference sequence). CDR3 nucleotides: TGTGCCACCAGCAGAGAAGGGTCTAGCGGGAGAGTCGGGACCGGGGAGCTGTTTTTT. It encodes CATSREGSSGRVGTGELFF.

The CDR3 loop reads CASSIRQGMRTEAFF. The CDR3 bases are TGTGCCAGCAGCATAAGACAGGGAATGAGAACTGAAGCTTTCTTT. The chain carries TRBV11-3 and TRBJ1-1; 7 bases are shared with TRBD1. The CDR3 totals 15 residues. V lost 5 bases, J lost 5 bases, and 11 bases stayed unmatched. CDR1 SGHNT and CDR2 YENEEA come from the germline V gene.

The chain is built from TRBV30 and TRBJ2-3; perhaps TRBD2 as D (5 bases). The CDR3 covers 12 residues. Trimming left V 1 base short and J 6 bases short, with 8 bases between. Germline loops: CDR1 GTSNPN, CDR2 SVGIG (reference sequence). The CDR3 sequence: CAWSDGLDTQYF. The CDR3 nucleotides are TGTGCCTGGAGTGACGGACTTGATACGCAGTATTTT.

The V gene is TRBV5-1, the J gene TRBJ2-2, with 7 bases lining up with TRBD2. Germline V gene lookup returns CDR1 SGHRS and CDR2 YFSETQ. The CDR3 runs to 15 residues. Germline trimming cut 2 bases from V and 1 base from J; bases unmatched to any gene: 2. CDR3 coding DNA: TGCGCCAGCAGCTTACGCGGGAGGAACACCGGGGAGCTGTTTTTT. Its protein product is CASSLRGRNTGELFF.

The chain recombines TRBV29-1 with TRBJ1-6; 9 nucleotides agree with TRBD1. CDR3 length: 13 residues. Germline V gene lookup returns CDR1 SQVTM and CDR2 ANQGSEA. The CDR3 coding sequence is TGCAGACTTAAACAGGGGGCGAATTCACCCCTCCACTTT. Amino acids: CRLKQGANSPLHF.

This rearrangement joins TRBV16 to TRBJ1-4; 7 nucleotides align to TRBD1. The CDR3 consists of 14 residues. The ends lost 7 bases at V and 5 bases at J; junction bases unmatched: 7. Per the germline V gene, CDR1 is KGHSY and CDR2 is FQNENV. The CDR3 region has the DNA TGTGCCAGCAACCCGACAGGGAGCAATGAAAAACTGTTTTTT. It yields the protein CASNPTGSNEKLFF.

The DNA of the CDR3 is TGCGCCAGCAGCCAAGGACAGGCTAGCACAGATACGCAGTATTTT. This sequence encodes CASSQGQASTDTQYF. This chain connects TRBV4-3 to TRBJ2-3, with D perhaps TRBD1 (6 bases). This CDR3 is built from 15 residues. With 1 base removed from V and 0 bases from J, the gap between germline ends came to 8 bases. CDR1 and CDR2 from the germline V gene are LGHNA and YSLEER.

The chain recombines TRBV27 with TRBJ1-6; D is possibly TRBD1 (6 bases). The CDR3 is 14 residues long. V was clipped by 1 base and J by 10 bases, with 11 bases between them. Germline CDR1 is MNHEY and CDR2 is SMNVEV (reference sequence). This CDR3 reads CASSLFNRDSPLHF. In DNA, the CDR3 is TGTGCCAGCAGTTTATTCAACAGGGACTCACCCCTCCACTTT.

CDR3 sequence: CASSETGGYNEQFF. CDR3 in DNA: TGTGCCAGTAGCGAGACAGGGGGATACAATGAGCAGTTCTTC. The J gene is TRBJ2-1, the V gene TRBV19, with TRBD1 identical over 9 bases. The CDR3 is 14 residues long. Germline values: CDR1 LNHDA, CDR2 SQIVND (reference sequence). Trimming cost V 6 bases and J 4 bases; bases outside gene matches: 4.

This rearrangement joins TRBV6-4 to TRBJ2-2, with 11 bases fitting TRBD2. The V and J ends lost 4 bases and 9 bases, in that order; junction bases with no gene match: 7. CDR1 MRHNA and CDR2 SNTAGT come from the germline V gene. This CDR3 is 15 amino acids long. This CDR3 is CASSVLAGGLRELFF. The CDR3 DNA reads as TGTGCCAGCAGTGTTCTAGCGGGAGGTTTACGGGAGCTGTTTTTT.

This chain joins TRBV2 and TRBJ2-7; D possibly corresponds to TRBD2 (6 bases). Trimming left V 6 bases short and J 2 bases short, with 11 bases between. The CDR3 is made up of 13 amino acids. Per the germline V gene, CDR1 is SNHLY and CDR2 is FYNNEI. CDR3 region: CASSPGRTYEQYF. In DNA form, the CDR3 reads TGTGCCAGCAGCCCCGGGAGAACCTACGAGCAGTACTTC.

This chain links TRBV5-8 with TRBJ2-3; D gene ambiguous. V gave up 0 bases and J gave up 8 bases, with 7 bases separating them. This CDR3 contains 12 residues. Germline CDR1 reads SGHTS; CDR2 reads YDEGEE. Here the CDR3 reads CASSLGSRTQYF. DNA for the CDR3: TGTGCCAGCAGCTTGGGGTCGCGTACGCAGTATTTT. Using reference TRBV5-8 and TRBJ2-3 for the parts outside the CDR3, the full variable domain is EAGVTQSPTHLIKTRGQQATLRCSPISGHTSVYWYQQALGLGLQFLLWYDEGEERNRGNFPPRFSGRQFPNYSSELNVNALELEDSALYLCASSLGSRTQYFGPGTRLTVL.

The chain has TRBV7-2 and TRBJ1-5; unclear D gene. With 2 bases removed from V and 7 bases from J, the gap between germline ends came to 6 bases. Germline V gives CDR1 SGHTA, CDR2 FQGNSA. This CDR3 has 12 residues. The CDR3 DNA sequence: TGTGCCAGCAGCTTACTTTTACAGCCCCAGCATTTT. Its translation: CASSLLLQPQHF. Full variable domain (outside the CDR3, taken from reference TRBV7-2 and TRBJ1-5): GAGVSQSPSNKVTEKGKDVELRCDPISGHTALYWYRQSLGQGLEFLIYFQGNSAPDKSGLPSDRFSAERTGGSVSTLTIQRTQQEDSAVYLCASSLLLQPQHFGDGTRLSIL.

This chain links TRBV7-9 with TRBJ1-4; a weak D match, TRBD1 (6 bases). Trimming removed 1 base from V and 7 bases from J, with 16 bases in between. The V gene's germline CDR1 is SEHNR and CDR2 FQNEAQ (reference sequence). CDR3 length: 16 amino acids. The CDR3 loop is CASSLGQDRVREKLFF. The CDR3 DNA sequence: TGTGCCAGCAGCTTAGGACAGGACCGAGTCCGTGAAAAACTGTTTTTT. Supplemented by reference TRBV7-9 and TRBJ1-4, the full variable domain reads DTGVSQNPRHKITKRGQNVTFRCDPISEHNRLYWYRQTLGQGPEFLTYFQNEAQLEKSRLLSDRFSAERPKGSFSTLEIQRTEQGDSAMYLCASSLGQDRVREKLFFGSGTQLSVL.

The CDR3 DNA reads TGCGCCAGCAGCGGAACTAGCCCTGGGGCCAACGTCCTGACTTTC. It translates to CASSGTSPGANVLTF. The chain recombines TRBV5-1 with TRBJ2-6; D might be TRBD2 (6 bases). Germline V CDR1 and CDR2: SGHRS, YFSETQ. Trimming took 4 bases from V and 2 from J, leaving 10 bases between them. The CDR3 contains 15 residues.

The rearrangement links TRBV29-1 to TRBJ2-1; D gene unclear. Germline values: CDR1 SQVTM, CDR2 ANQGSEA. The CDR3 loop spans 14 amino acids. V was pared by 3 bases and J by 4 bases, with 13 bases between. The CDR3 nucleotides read TGCAGCGTTGAGAGAGGCGATGGATACAATGAGCAGTTCTTC. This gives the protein CSVERGDGYNEQFF.

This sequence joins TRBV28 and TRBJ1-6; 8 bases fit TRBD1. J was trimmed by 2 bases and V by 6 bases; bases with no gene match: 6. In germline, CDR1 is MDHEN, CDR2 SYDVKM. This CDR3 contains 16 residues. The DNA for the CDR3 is TGTGCCAGCAGCTTCCGACAGGGGACCTATAATTCACCCCTCCACTTT. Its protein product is CASSFRQGTYNSPLHF.

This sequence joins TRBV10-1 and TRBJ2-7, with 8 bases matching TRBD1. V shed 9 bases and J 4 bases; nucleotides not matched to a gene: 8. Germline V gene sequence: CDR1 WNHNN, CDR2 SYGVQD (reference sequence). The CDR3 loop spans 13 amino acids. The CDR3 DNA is TGCGCCAGGAGACAGGGGTTGAGGTACGAGCAGTACTTC. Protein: CARRQGLRYEQYF.